The 28 T cell receptor beta chains below were found in one sample sequenced in a study of T-cell memory formation after mild COVID-19. TCRdb itself ran the 5' RACE reads through MiXCR, one entry per CDR3 protein. The sample has 400,000 to 500,000 distinct CDR3 sequences, around 19% seen once; the top ten hold more than 8%. The sequencing input was PBMCs or a T cell subset sorted from them (not recorded which). Every receptor here comes from an adult woman who had mild COVID-19 (a few samples of this study predate the infection). Cell type and time point are not known.

The V and J genes are TRBV29-1 and TRBJ2-5; D is uncertain. With 8 bases removed from V and 9 bases from J, the gap between germline ends came to 7 bases. The germline CDR1 and CDR2 sequences are SQVTM and ANQGSEA. This CDR3 comprises 8 residues. In DNA form, the CDR3 reads TGCAGCTTCGGGCCCCAGTACTTC. It yields the protein CSFGPQYF.

The V gene is TRBV4-3, the J gene TRBJ1-6; D gene uncertain. CDR3 length: 16 residues. Germline CDR1 is LGHNA and CDR2 is YSLEER. Trimming left V 0 bases short and J 7 bases short, with 13 bases between. CDR3 protein: CASSQDGTLRNSPLHF. In nucleotides, the CDR3 is TGCGCCAGCAGCCAAGACGGCACGCTTCGAAATTCACCCCTCCACTTT.

Only a few counts were recorded for this clonotype. In DNA form, the CDR3 reads TGCAGTGCTCCCCCCGCGGACAGGGGGATGGCCGGGGAGCTGTTTTTT. Its protein product is CSAPPADRGMAGELFF. The rearrangement joins TRBV20-1 to TRBJ2-2; 10 bases agree with TRBD1. V lost 5 bases and J lost 6; bases outside the gene matches: 12. CDR3 length: 16 amino acids. Germline CDR1 reads DFQATT; CDR2 reads SNEGSKA (reference sequence).

The J gene is TRBJ2-2, the V gene TRBV5-1, with D possibly being TRBD1 (6 bases). V was shortened by 0 bases and J by 1 base, with 10 bases between the two germline ends. The CDR3 consists of 16 residues. Per the germline V gene, CDR1 is SGHRS and CDR2 is YFSETQ. The chain's CDR3 is CASSLEWTVNTGELFF. CDR3 in DNA: TGCGCCAGCAGCTTGGAGTGGACAGTGAACACCGGGGAGCTGTTTTTT.

The CDR3 sequence is CASSPHGTSGNRNNEQFF. CDR3 bases: TGTGCCAGCAGCCCACACGGGACTAGCGGGAACAGGAACAATGAGCAGTTCTTC. The genes are TRBV7-2 and TRBJ2-1, with 13 bases lining up with TRBD2. Trimming cost V 5 bases and J 5 bases; bases outside gene matches: 12. The CDR3 covers 18 residues. Germline V gene data show CDR1 as SGHTA and CDR2 as FQGNSA.

This clonotype was detected many times. V and J are TRBV7-3 and TRBJ2-1; D gene ambiguous. V dropped 0 bases and J dropped 0 bases, with 9 bases sitting between them. The CDR3 contains 16 residues. Germline CDR1 reads SGHTA; CDR2 reads FQGTGA. Here the CDR3 reads CASSLTGGSSYNEQFF. As DNA, the CDR3 is TGTGCCAGCAGCTTAACGGGCGGAAGCTCCTACAATGAGCAGTTCTTC.

This rearrangement joins TRBV7-6 to TRBJ2-5, with 13 bases that match TRBD2. The V and J ends lost 1 base and 6 bases, in that order; junction bases with no gene match: 8. Germline V CDR1 and CDR2: SGHVS, FNYEAQ. This CDR3 has 17 residues. The CDR3 nucleotides read TGTGCCAGCAGCTTAGTTCGGACTAGCGGGAGTCGGAAGACCCAGTACTTC. It encodes CASSLVRTSGSRKTQYF.

The chain couples TRBV7-2 to TRBJ1-2; D unresolved. Trimming took off 0 bases at V and 0 bases at J, with 8 bases between the two ends. The CDR3 totals 15 residues. Germline CDR1 reads SGHTA; CDR2 reads FQGNSA. The CDR3, as DNA: TGTGCCAGCAGCTTAGCATTCAGCCCTAACTATGGCTACACCTTC. It encodes CASSLAFSPNYGYTF.

This clonotype has only a few counts. This sequence joins TRBV18 and TRBJ2-7; 14 nucleotides agree with TRBD2. CDR3 length: 15 residues. Germline V CDR1 and CDR2: KGHSH, LQKENI. Trimming took 6 bases from V and 5 from J; bases not matched to a gene: 6. CDR3 loop: CASSQTSGRAHEQYF. CDR3 sequence (DNA): TGTGCCAGCTCGCAGACTAGCGGGAGGGCCCACGAGCAGTACTTC.

In this sample, this clonotype turned up many times. V usage is TRBV6-5 and J usage is TRBJ1-5; no reliable D call. V was trimmed by 4 bases and J by 7 bases, leaving 14 bases between them. This CDR3 region has 14 residues. Germline V gives CDR1 MNHEY, CDR2 SVGAGI. The CDR3 DNA is TGTGCCAGCAGTTCGGCGGGAATTCGGCAGCCCCAGCATTTT. Amino acids: CASSSAGIRQPQHF.

The J gene is TRBJ1-5, the V gene TRBV10-3; 8 bases agree with TRBD1. Germline values: CDR1 ENHRY, CDR2 SYGVKD. Trimming removed 2 bases from V and 6 bases from J; junction bases left unmatched: 6. The CDR3 extends over 15 amino acids. For the CDR3, the DNA is TGTGCCATCAGTGAGCCGGGACAGGCCGGTCAGCCCCAGCATTTT. Translating gives CAISEPGQAGQPQHF.

This clonotype was seen more than once but under ten times. The chain uses TRBV7-2 and TRBJ2-3; no reliable D call. From germline, CDR1 is SGHTA and CDR2 FQGNSA. Trimming removed 2 bases from V and 0 bases from J, with 12 bases in between. The CDR3 has 16 amino acids. CDR3 nucleotide sequence: TGTGCCAGCAGCTTAAGTACGCAACGTAGCACAGATACGCAGTATTTT. Protein product: CASSLSTQRSTDTQYF. Full variable domain (missing parts from reference TRBV7-2 and TRBJ2-3): GAGVSQSPSNKVTEKGKDVELRCDPISGHTALYWYRQSLGQGLEFLIYFQGNSAPDKSGLPSDRFSAERTGGSVSTLTIQRTQQEDSAVYLCASSLSTQRSTDTQYFGPGTRLTVL.

The chain couples TRBV20-1 to TRBJ2-7, with 8 positions matching TRBD2. The ends lost 6 bases at V and 9 bases at J; junction bases unmatched: 7. The CDR3 is 11 amino acids. CDR1 is DFQATT and CDR2 is SNEGSKA in the germline V gene (reference sequence). For the CDR3, the DNA is TGCAGTGCCCCGACGGGGGGGCGGCAGTACTTC. Translation: CSAPTGGRQYF.

This rearrangement joins TRBV7-2 to TRBJ2-4; D gene ambiguous. This CDR3 region has 16 residues. V lost 1 base to trimming and J lost 0 bases, with 10 bases between them. The germline V gene encodes CDR1 SGHTA and CDR2 FQGNSA. The CDR3 DNA follows: TGTGCCAGCAGCTTAGGTTCACCAATAGCCAAAAACATTCAGTACTTC. Amino acid sequence: CASSLGSPIAKNIQYF.

This clonotype turned up a few times. The genes are TRBV29-1 and TRBJ2-3; 9 nucleotides align to TRBD1. V shed 4 bases and J 3 bases; nucleotides not matched to a gene: 8. Germline V gene lookup returns CDR1 SQVTM and CDR2 ANQGSEA. This CDR3 has 15 residues. The CDR3 nucleotides read TGCAGCGTTGGGGCCGGGACAGGGACAACAGATACGCAGTATTTT. As protein: CSVGAGTGTTDTQYF.

The chain is built from TRBV7-8 and TRBJ1-1; D is perhaps TRBD1 (5 bases). This CDR3 has 15 amino acids. Germline V CDR1 and CDR2: SGHVS, FQNEAQ. V lost 5 bases, J lost 1 base, and 14 bases lay in between. CDR3 DNA: TGTGCCAGCAGCCCCCAGGGACTCCAGAACACTGAAGCTTTCTTT. Protein product: CASSPQGLQNTEAFF.

The CDR3 DNA is TGCGCCAGCAGCATCGAACCGGGACAGGTAGCTCTAGAGCAGTACTTC. Protein product: CASSIEPGQVALEQYF. V is TRBV5-1 and J is TRBJ2-7; 8 nucleotides match TRBD1. Germline values: CDR1 SGHRS, CDR2 YFSETQ. The CDR3 runs to 16 residues. J gave up 7 bases and V 4 bases, and 16 bases lay outside the gene matches.

In this sample, this clonotype turned up a few times. The rearrangement uses TRBV6-5 and TRBJ1-3; a weak D match, TRBD1 (6 bases). The CDR3 sequence is 17 residues long. CDR1 is MNHEY and CDR2 is SVGAGI in the germline V gene. Trimming stripped 0 bases from V and 0 bases from J, with 12 bases between. CDR3 sequence: CASSYSMGGSSGNTIYF. DNA for the CDR3: TGTGCCAGCAGTTACTCGATGGGGGGCAGCTCTGGAAACACCATATATTTT.

This chain connects TRBV25-1 to TRBJ1-3; 8 bases match TRBD1. Germline loops: CDR1 MGHDK, CDR2 SYGVNS. This CDR3 contains 16 residues. V was pared by 3 bases and J by 0 bases, with 4 bases of the junction left unmatched. The CDR3 is CASSDNRGSSGNTIYF. In DNA, the CDR3 is TGTGCCAGCAGTGATAACAGGGGGTCCTCTGGAAACACCATATATTTT.

This clonotype was seen a handful of times. This sequence joins TRBV11-2 and TRBJ2-1; TRBD1 matches 10 bases. Germline V gene data show CDR1 as SGHAT and CDR2 as FQNNGV. The CDR3 consists of 17 residues. With 4 bases clipped from V and 8 bases from J, the junction kept 14 bases outside the gene matches. CDR3 nucleotide sequence: TGTGCCAGCAGCTCTCCCTGGGACAGGGGTTATGATGATGAGCAGTTCTTC. Residues: CASSSPWDRGYDDEQFF.

This clonotype was recorded at least ten times. The rearrangement joins TRBV7-9 to TRBJ2-7; 7 bases are shared with TRBD1. Germline loops: CDR1 SEHNR, CDR2 FQNEAQ (reference sequence). Trimming at V came to 5 bases and at J to 4 bases, leaving 8 bases not matched to a gene. The CDR3 is made up of 14 amino acids. The CDR3 here is CASSPRTGRYEQYF. The DNA of the CDR3 is TGTGCCAGCAGCCCCCGGACAGGAAGATACGAGCAGTACTTC.

The chain joins TRBV4-3 to TRBJ1-2, with D possibly matching TRBD1 (5 bases). The V end was cut by 0 bases, the J end by 4 bases, with 15 bases between. The V gene's germline CDR1 is LGHNA and CDR2 YSLEER. The CDR3 is made up of 16 amino acids. This chain's CDR3 is CASSQEGPGTGYGYTF. The CDR3 nucleotides are TGCGCCAGCAGCCAAGAAGGCCCGGGGACCGGCTATGGCTACACCTTC.

The chain couples TRBV6-5 to TRBJ2-5; possible D gene TRBD2, 6 bases. Trimming cost V 0 bases and J 5 bases, with 16 bases left between them. CDR3 size: 16 residues. The germline CDR1 and CDR2 sequences are MNHEY and SVGAGI. This CDR3 reads CASSYSTRSLVETQYF. CDR3 nucleotides: TGTGCCAGCAGTTACTCGACTAGGAGCCTAGTGGAGACCCAGTACTTC.

The chain combines TRBV4-1 with TRBJ1-1; 7 positions match TRBD1. The CDR3 consists of 16 residues. V shed 3 bases and J 6 bases; nucleotides not matched to a gene: 13. CDR1 MGHRA and CDR2 YSYEKL come from the germline V gene. The CDR3 loop reads CASSQRDRGPSPEAFF. DNA of the CDR3: TGCGCCAGCAGCCAGAGGGATAGGGGGCCCTCCCCTGAAGCTTTCTTT.

This clonotype has only a few counts. This chain uses TRBV7-3 with TRBJ2-5; D is undetermined. From germline, CDR1 is SGHTA and CDR2 FQGTGA. The V end was cut by 1 base, the J end by 5 bases, with 14 bases between. The CDR3 extends over 15 amino acids. CDR3 nucleotide sequence: TGTGCCAGCAGCTTAAAGGGTCAGTCGGCGGAGACCCAGTACTTC. As protein: CASSLKGQSAETQYF.

The chain is built from TRBV29-1 and TRBJ2-5; D uncertain. V lost 3 bases and J lost 0, with 8 bases in between. The CDR3 is made up of 13 amino acids. The germline V gene encodes CDR1 SQVTM and CDR2 ANQGSEA. CDR3 nucleotides: TGCAGCGTTGATTGGGGATACCAAGAGACCCAGTACTTC. Translation: CSVDWGYQETQYF.

This clonotype has at least ten counts. J is TRBJ1-2 and V is TRBV4-3; D call uncertain. Between the trimmed V and J ends, which lost 0 bases and 8 bases, there was a span of 16 bases. CDR1 LGHNA and CDR2 YSLEER come from the germline V gene. This CDR3 is built from 15 residues. CDR3 sequence (DNA): TGCGCCAGCAGCCAAGATCCCCTTCTAGGAAAAGGCTACACCTTC. It encodes CASSQDPLLGKGYTF.

Only a few counts were recorded for this clonotype. This chain connects TRBV4-1 to TRBJ2-1, with D unresolved. This CDR3 region has 14 residues. V lost 1 base, J lost 10 bases, and 14 bases lay in between. CDR1 is MGHRA and CDR2 is YSYEKL in the germline V gene. CDR3 region: CASSQVNSLREQFF. Written as DNA, the CDR3 is TGCGCCAGCAGCCAAGTAAATTCCTTGCGGGAGCAGTTCTTC.